The text below deals with one T cell receptor beta chain. Germline CDR1 and CDR2: MGHRA and YSYEKL. V was shortened by 4 bases and J by 0 bases, with 12 bases between the two germline ends. The CDR3 runs 16 residues. The record originates from a study of T-cell reconstitution after alpha-beta-depleted transplantation in children. Using unique molecular identifiers, the investigators prepared the TCRbeta library. In TCRdb, the PCR reads were re-called with MiXCR into one record per CDR3 protein. This sample has 360,000 or so distinct CDR3 sequences, with around 21% found just once. The chain employs TRBV4-1 and TRBJ2-2; D unclear. The input for sequencing was PBMCs from the stem cell graft donor, taken from the stem cell graft. The TCR sequence derives from a human donor who donated a stem cell graft to a child with acute myeloid leukemia. The CDR3 nucleotides are TGCGCCAGCAGCCGCGAAGACATCCCGAACACCGGGGAGCTGTTTTTT. It is translated as CASSREDIPNTGELFF.